Many counts were recorded for the clone carrying this T cell receptor beta chain. Antigen unknown. The data belong to a study of spatial heterogeneity in lung cancer. As for the study in general: The donor population consisted of 72 patients with untreated, early-stage non-small cell lung cancer. Beta-chain sequences consistently outnumbered alpha-chain sequences in detection. Any follow-up PBMC samples that were available went on to be sequenced, and the median time to follow-up was roughly two years after resection. General observations from the study: Ubiquitous expanded tumor TCRs appeared in blood more at resection than follow-up.

Sample time point: blood at routine non-recurrence follow-up after resection. Unsorted whole RNA samples from tumor, nontumor lung or frozen PBMC were sequenced. This CDR3 contains 14 residues. After removal of 4 bases from V and 14 bases from J, the junction contained 15 bases not matched to a gene. The germline gives CDR1 SGHKS, CDR2 YYEKEE (reference sequence). TCRdb reprocessed the 5' RACE reads with MiXCR, giving one entry per CDR3 protein. The sample lists some 120,000 distinct CDR3 sequences, 9% to 15% seen once, with roughly 15% in the top ten. The sequencing used PBMCs, collected at follow-up. V gene TRBV5-5 combines with J gene TRBJ2-3; 8 bases match TRBD1. The TCR comes from a male donor with early-stage non-small cell lung cancer. CDR3 bases: TGTGCCAGCAGCCAGGACGGACAGGGCTTTGTTCCGTATTTT. This sequence encodes CASSQDGQGFVPYF. Together with reference TRBV5-5 and TRBJ2-3, the CDR3 gives the full variable domain: DAGVTQSPTHLIKTRGQQVTLRCSPISGHKSVSWYQQVLGQGPQFIFQYYEKEERGRGNFPDRFSARQFPNYSSELNVNALLLGDSALYLCASSQDGQGFVPYFGPGTRLTVL.